This passage covers 24 T cell receptor beta chains from one sample sequenced in a study of TIL therapy for anti-PD-1-resistant metastatic lung cancer. This was the immunoSEQ v3 assay. The method was immunoSEQ multiplex PCR; TCRdb's version includes in-frame clones alone and lacks a portion of them. The top ten clones hold 1.5% to 2% of a sample with some 60,000 clones, roughly 70% of them seen once. The time point: pre-treatment sample, taken before nivolumab and TIL therapy. The sequencing here drew on blood, taken at baseline. These receptors were collected from a person aged 25 to 79 with non-small cell lung cancer.

The chain carries TRBV9 and TRBJ2-2; no definite D call. V dropped 0 bases and J dropped 1 base, with 7 bases sitting between them. The CDR3 is 15 residues long. Germline V lookup: CDR1 SGDLS, CDR2 YYNGEE. The CDR3 nucleotides read TGTGCCAGCAGCGTAGTACCTCTGAACACCGGGGAGCTGTTTTTT. Its translation: CASSVVPLNTGELFF.

This clone showed up just once. The chain couples TRBV30 to TRBJ2-7; TRBD1 matches at 7 bases. Germline CDR1 reads GTSNPN; CDR2 reads SVGIG (reference sequence). J gave up 1 base and V 4 bases, and 7 bases lay outside the gene matches. CDR3 length: 14 residues. CDR3 bases: TGTGCCTGGACGCCCCTGGGACAGTCCTACGAGCAGTACTTC. Its protein is CAWTPLGQSYEQYF.

This chain links TRBV7-8 with TRBJ1-4; the D is unclear. The CDR3 totals 16 residues. V was cut by 5 bases and J by 2 bases, with 15 bases left in between. In germline, CDR1 is SGHVS, CDR2 FQNEAQ. The CDR3 nucleotides are TGTGCCAGCAGCGACACCCCGGGGAGCACTAATGAAAAACTGTTTTTT. Its protein is CASSDTPGSTNEKLFF.

The CDR3 sequence: CASSLNLLATEAFF. DNA for the CDR3: TGTGCCAGCAGCTTAAATTTGTTGGCCACTGAAGCTTTCTTT. The rearrangement links TRBV11-3 to TRBJ1-1; D uncertain. Trimming pared 2 bases from V and 4 bases from J, leaving 11 bases between. Germline values: CDR1 SGHNT, CDR2 YENEEA. The CDR3 runs to 14 residues.

This clone was counted ten times or more. This chain connects TRBV7-8 to TRBJ1-1, with no clear D. Trimming removed 5 bases at V and 6 bases at J, with 13 bases between. Germline lookup yields CDR1 SGHVS and CDR2 FQNEAQ. The length of the CDR3 is 13 residues. CDR3 nucleotide sequence: TGTGCCAGCAGCCCCATGGCAGTTTCTGAAGCTTTCTTT. Encoded protein: CASSPMAVSEAFF.

The chain has TRBV7-9 and TRBJ2-7; D unclear. The CDR3 totals 14 residues. Trimming cost V 5 bases and J 0 bases, with 11 bases left between them. In germline, CDR1 is SEHNR, CDR2 FQNEAQ (reference sequence). The CDR3 DNA follows: TGTGCCAGCAGCCTAACAGTTCGCTCCTACGAGCAGTACTTC. Residues: CASSLTVRSYEQYF.

The chain has TRBV6-5 and TRBJ1-6, with a weak D call TRBD1 (6 bases). The CDR3 runs 14 residues. Trimming took off 7 bases at V and 9 bases at J, with 16 bases between the two ends. From germline, CDR1 is MNHEY and CDR2 SVGAGI. In DNA, the CDR3 is TGTGCCAGCACGGCGGGACAAGGATCTTCACCCCTCCACTTT. Translating gives CASTAGQGSSPLHF.

Only one count was recorded for this clone. This sequence joins TRBV5-6 and TRBJ2-4, with 9 nucleotides matching TRBD2. This CDR3 has 15 residues. V trimming: 0 bases; J trimming: 6 bases; junction bases outside the gene matches: 4. The germline V gene has CDR1 SGHDT and CDR2 YYEEEE. Here the CDR3 reads CASSLDGSGRNIQYF. As DNA, the CDR3 is TGTGCCAGCAGCTTGGATGGTAGCGGGAGAAACATTCAGTACTTC.

The rearrangement links TRBV19 to TRBJ1-1; 8 bases are a match to TRBD1. Unmatched junction bases numbered 4, after V lost 4 bases and J lost 3 bases. Germline CDR1 and CDR2: LNHDA and SQIVND (reference sequence). This CDR3 is 14 amino acids long. The CDR3: CASSRQGRDTEAFF. DNA for the CDR3: TGTGCCAGTAGTAGACAGGGGCGCGACACTGAAGCTTTCTTT.

The chain combines TRBV6-5 with TRBJ2-3; 10 nucleotides align to TRBD2. Trimming took 6 bases from V and 4 from J; bases not matched to a gene: 7. This CDR3 has 15 amino acids. From germline, CDR1 is MNHEY and CDR2 SVGAGI. The CDR3 nucleotides read TGTGCCAGCAGGCCGGGACTAGCGATTCCAGATACGCAGTATTTT. This gives the protein CASRPGLAIPDTQYF.

This chain uses TRBV9 with TRBJ2-1; D unclear. Germline V gene sequence: CDR1 SGDLS, CDR2 YYNGEE. This CDR3 region has 15 residues. V was shortened by 7 bases and J by 0 bases, with 14 bases between the two germline ends. CDR3 in amino acids: CASSVGVSSYNEQFF. The CDR3 nucleotides read TGTGCCAGCTCGGTAGGTGTGAGCTCCTACAATGAGCAGTTCTTC. Based on the CDR3 plus reference TRBV9 and TRBJ2-1, the full variable domain is DSGVTQTPKHLITATGQRVTLRCSPRSGDLSVYWYQQSLDQGLQFLIQYYNGEERAKGNILERFSAQQFPDLHSELNLSSLELGDSALYFCASSVGVSSYNEQFFGPGTRLTVL.

The chain recombines TRBV5-6 with TRBJ1-4, with 11 positions matching TRBD1. The ends lost 6 bases at V and 8 bases at J; junction bases unmatched: 6. Germline loops: CDR1 SGHDT, CDR2 YYEEEE. CDR3 length: 14 amino acids. This chain's CDR3 is CASNFGTGGEKLFF. CDR3 in DNA: TGTGCCAGCAACTTCGGGACAGGGGGAGAAAAACTGTTTTTT.

This clone was detected once. The chain joins TRBV7-6 to TRBJ1-1; weak D call: TRBD1 (5 bases). The CDR3 runs to 16 residues. V lost 5 bases and J 7 bases, leaving 23 bases between the germline ends. CDR1 and CDR2 from the germline V gene are SGHVS and FNYEAQ. CDR3 nucleotide sequence: TGTGCCAGCAGCCTCCTCCAGGGCCTCCAAACCTATGAAGCTTTCTTT. Translating it yields CASSLLQGLQTYEAFF.

The table lists this clone with a few counts. The V gene is TRBV5-1, the J gene TRBJ1-5; TRBD1 is a possible D gene (6 bases). This CDR3 contains 15 residues. The ends were cut back, 5 bases at V and 5 bases at J, with 17 bases in the middle. CDR1 SGHRS and CDR2 YFSETQ come from the germline V gene. The CDR3 protein is CASSQWGGADQPQHF. The CDR3, as DNA: TGCGCCAGCAGTCAATGGGGGGGCGCAGATCAGCCCCAGCATTTT.

The rearrangement links TRBV11-2 to TRBJ2-1; D not resolved. This CDR3 spans 15 amino acids. Per the germline V gene, CDR1 is SGHAT and CDR2 is FQNNGV. Trimming cost V 0 bases and J 12 bases, with 18 bases left between them. The DNA of the CDR3 is TGTGCCAGCAGCTTAGACAGGAGAGCAGAGGCCTCGCAGTTCTTC. This sequence encodes CASSLDRRAEASQFF.

The chain carries TRBV27 and TRBJ2-7, with TRBD2 matching 7 bases. The V gene end was trimmed by 5 bases and the J gene end by 2 bases; junction bases not matched to a gene: 9. The germline V gene encodes CDR1 MNHEY and CDR2 SMNVEV (reference sequence). This CDR3 region has 15 residues. CDR3 coding DNA: TGTGCCAGCAGTGTTTCTAGCGGAAGAACCTACGAGCAGTACTTC. This codes for CASSVSSGRTYEQYF.

This chain links TRBV5-4 with TRBJ1-2, with 12 bases fitting TRBD1. The CDR3 runs to 16 residues. Trimming cost V 1 base and J 8 bases; bases outside gene matches: 9. CDR1 is SGHNT, CDR2 YYREEE, per germline (reference sequence). CDR3 bases: TGTGCCAGCAGCTTGAGTATTCTGGGACAGGGGGCAGGCTACACCTTC. Translated: CASSLSILGQGAGYTF.

The chain couples TRBV7-2 to TRBJ2-7; D gene unclear. The CDR3 is 12 amino acids. Looked up from germline, CDR1 is SGHTA and CDR2 is FQGNSA. V was pared by 5 bases and J by 0 bases, with 5 bases between. The CDR3 here is CASSPASYEQYF. CDR3 nucleotide sequence: TGTGCCAGCAGCCCGGCCTCCTACGAGCAGTACTTC.

This chain links TRBV28 with TRBJ2-5; TRBD1 matches at 9 bases. Trimming at V came to 5 bases and at J to 5 bases, leaving 6 bases not matched to a gene. Germline CDR1 MDHEN, CDR2 SYDVKM. The CDR3 runs to 14 residues. CDR3 loop: CASSVDRGGETQYF. In DNA, the CDR3 is TGTGCCAGCAGTGTGGACAGGGGAGGGGAGACCCAGTACTTC. Complete variable domain (other parts from reference TRBV28 and TRBJ2-5): DVKVTQSSRYLVKRTGEKVFLECVQDMDHENMFWYRQDPGLGLRLIYFSYDVKMKEKGDIPEGYSVSREKKERFSLILESASTNQTSMYLCASSVDRGGETQYFGPGTRLLVL.

The sample holds one count of this clone. The gene calls are TRBV7-2 and TRBJ1-5, with D possibly TRBD1 on 5 matching bases. CDR3 length: 13 amino acids. Deletions cut 4 bases from V and 7 bases from J, with 11 bases between. Germline CDR1 and CDR2: SGHTA and FQGNSA. This CDR3 reads CASSYWDGQPQHF. The CDR3 bases are TGTGCCAGCAGCTATTGGGACGGGCAGCCCCAGCATTTT.

The genes are TRBV7-9 and TRBJ2-3, with D perhaps given as TRBD1 or TRBD2 (6 bases each). This CDR3 contains 15 residues. V lost 3 bases and J lost 0, with 10 bases in between. Germline assignment: CDR1 SEHNR and CDR2 FQNEAQ (reference sequence). This chain's CDR3 is CASSFGGGSTDTQYF. The DNA for the CDR3 is TGTGCCAGCAGCTTCGGAGGGGGAAGCACAGATACGCAGTATTTT. Looking up the rest from reference TRBV7-9 and TRBJ2-3 gives the full variable domain: DTGVSQNPRHKITKRGQNVTFRCDPISEHNRLYWYRQTLGQGPEFLTYFQNEAQLEKSRLLSDRFSAERPKGSFSTLEIQRTEQGDSAMYLCASSFGGGSTDTQYFGPGTRLTVL.

This rearrangement joins TRBV9 to TRBJ2-2; 12 bases agree with TRBD2. The CDR3 runs 15 residues. Per the germline V gene, CDR1 is SGDLS and CDR2 is YYNGEE. The V and J ends lost 5 bases and 3 bases, in that order; junction bases with no gene match: 2. The chain's CDR3 is CASRRLAGDTGELFF. CDR3 DNA: TGTGCCAGCAGGCGACTAGCGGGAGACACCGGGGAGCTGTTTTTT.

This clone was seen a few times. This chain connects TRBV25-1 to TRBJ2-4; D is possibly TRBD2 (5 bases). This CDR3 spans 15 amino acids. In germline, CDR1 is MGHDK, CDR2 SYGVNS. Trimming took off 5 bases at V and 3 bases at J, with 14 bases between the two ends. This chain's CDR3 is CASSPPRGNKNIQYF. CDR3 coding DNA: TGTGCCAGCAGTCCCCCCCGAGGGAACAAAAACATTCAGTACTTC. The full variable domain, with the rest looked up from reference TRBV25-1 and TRBJ2-4, is EADIYQTPRYLVIGTGKKITLECSQTMGHDKMYWYQQDPGMELHLIHYSYGVNSTEKGDLSSESTVSRIRTEHFPLTLESARPSHTSQYLCASSPPRGNKNIQYFGAGTRLSVL.

The J gene is TRBJ1-2, the V gene TRBV15; D perhaps matches TRBD1 (5 bases). The CDR3 spans 16 residues. The germline V gene encodes CDR1 LNHNV and CDR2 YYDKDF (reference sequence). Trimming removed 1 base at V and 4 bases at J, with 16 bases between. The CDR3 here is CATSRGPGVVSYGYTF. The CDR3 DNA is TGTGCCACCAGCAGAGGCCCGGGGGTTGTGAGCTATGGCTACACCTTC.